This TCR beta chain was captured in a study of blood T cell repertoires in COVID-19. Study-level information: COVID-19 samples from acute and convalescent phases originated in the United States, Italy and Spain. The analysed material was cDNA or gDNA that came from T cells, B-cell-depleted T cells, or PBMCs.

As processed by the authors: Estimates of nucleated cell counts were drawn from the amplification of reference gene primers. Libraries were prepared by immunoSEQ multiplex PCR; TCRdb keeps only in-frame clonotypes and omits some of them. The V and J calls and clone size come from that table; D and trimming were worked out from the DNA. Of approximately 270,000 clones in the sample, more than 85% were seen once. CDR3 size: 15 residues. The V end was cut by 4 bases, the J end by 4 bases, with 14 bases between. The germline gives CDR1 LGHDT, CDR2 YNNKEL (reference sequence). This clone was seen once. The sequence derives from a man aged 30 to 45 with acute or convalescent COVID-19. The gene calls are TRBV3-1 (or the pseudogene TRBV3-2) and TRBJ2-1; possible D gene TRBD1, 6 bases. Sequences were obtained from peripheral blood. CDR3 coding DNA: TGTGCCAGCAGCCCTACCGGGACACGGTACAATGAGCAGTTCTTC. Translating it yields CASSPTGTRYNEQFF.